The present entry profiles one T cell receptor beta chain with its context. The data were taken from a study of cytomegalovirus exposure and HLA in healthy donors. Sequenced by immunoSEQ multiplex PCR; TCRdb stores in-frame clones only, minus some. The repertoire includes a few hundred thousand clones, roughly 91% of them detected once, and 2.5% to 3.5% sits in the top ten. This CDR3 spans 14 amino acids. Per germline, CDR1 MNHEY and CDR2 SVGAGI. V lost 4 bases and J lost 7; bases outside the gene matches: 9. V usage is TRBV6-5 and J usage is TRBJ2-7; 8 bases align to TRBD1. The sequence came from a woman aged 25 to 39 in good health and CMV-seronegative. The sample was PBMCs. CDR3 amino acids: CASSFTQGANEQYF. The CDR3 nucleotides read TGTGCCAGCAGTTTTACGCAGGGGGCTAATGAGCAGTACTTC.